The sequence of this TCR beta chain was determined in a study of T cells after yellow fever vaccination. The wider study: Preparation used SMART-Seq v4 Ultra Low Input for the low-cell-number fractions.

TCRdb re-derived calls from the 5' RACE reads in MiXCR, one entry per CDR3 protein. The sample contains around 400,000 distinct CDR3 sequences, 9.5% to 13% of which appear only once. The CDR3 runs 14 residues. The germline CDR1 and CDR2 sequences are MGHDK and SYGVNS. V lost 4 bases to trimming and J lost 6 bases, with 14 bases between them. Sequenced material: PBMCs, taken on the day of the first yellow fever vaccination. The rearrangement links TRBV25-1 to TRBJ2-3; D is possibly TRBD1 or TRBD2 (6 bases each). The clonotype was recovered from a man aged 18 to 30 who received the YFV17D yellow fever vaccine. The CDR3 reads CASSAYRGDDTQYF. As DNA, the CDR3 is TGTGCCAGCAGTGCCTATAGGGGGGATGATACGCAGTATTTT.